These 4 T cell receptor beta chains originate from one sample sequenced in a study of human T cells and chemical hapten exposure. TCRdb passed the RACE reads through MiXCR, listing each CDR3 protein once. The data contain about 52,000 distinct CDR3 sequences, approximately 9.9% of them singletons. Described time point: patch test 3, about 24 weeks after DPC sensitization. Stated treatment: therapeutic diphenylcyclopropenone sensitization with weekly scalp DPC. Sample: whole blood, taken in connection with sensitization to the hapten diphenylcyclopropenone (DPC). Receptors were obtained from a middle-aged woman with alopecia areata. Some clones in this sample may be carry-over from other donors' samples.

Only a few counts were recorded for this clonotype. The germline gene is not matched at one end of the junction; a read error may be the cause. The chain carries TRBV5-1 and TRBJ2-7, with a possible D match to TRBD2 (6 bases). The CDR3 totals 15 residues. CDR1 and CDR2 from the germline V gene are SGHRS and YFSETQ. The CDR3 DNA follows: TGCGCCAGCAGCTTGGACGGTGCCAGCGCGGGGATTTGGAACTTC. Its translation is CASSLDGASAGIWNF.

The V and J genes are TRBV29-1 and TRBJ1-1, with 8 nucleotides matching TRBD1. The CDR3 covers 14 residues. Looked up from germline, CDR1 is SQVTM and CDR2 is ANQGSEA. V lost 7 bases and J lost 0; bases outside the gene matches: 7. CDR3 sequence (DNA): TGCAGCGCCGACAGGGGCAACATGAACACTGAAGCTTTCTTT. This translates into CSADRGNMNTEAFF.

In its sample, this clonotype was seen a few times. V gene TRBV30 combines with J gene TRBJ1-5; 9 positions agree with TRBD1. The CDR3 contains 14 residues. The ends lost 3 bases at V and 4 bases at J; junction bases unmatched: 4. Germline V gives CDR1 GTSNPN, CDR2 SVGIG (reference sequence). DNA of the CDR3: TGTGCCTGGAGCATCGGGACAGGGAATCAGCCCCAGCATTTT. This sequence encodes CAWSIGTGNQPQHF.

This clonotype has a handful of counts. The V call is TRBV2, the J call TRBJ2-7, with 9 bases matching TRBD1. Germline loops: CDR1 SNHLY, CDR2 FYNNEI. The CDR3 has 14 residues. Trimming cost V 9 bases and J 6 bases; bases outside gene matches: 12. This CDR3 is CARSNRGRPLEQYF. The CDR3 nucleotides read TGTGCCAGATCTAACAGGGGGCGCCCCCTCGAGCAGTACTTC.